The 22 T cell receptor beta chains in this list originate from one sample, sequenced in a study of CD8 T cells in Susac syndrome. Roughly 0.45 to 1 ug RNA was reverse transcribed with random hexamers. TCRdb used MiXCR to reprocess the immunoSEQ multiplex PCR reads, holding one entry per CDR3 protein. The sample consists of tens of thousands of distinct CDR3 sequences, about 96% of them appearing once. The sequencing sample was made of CD8+ T cells from PBMCs. The receptors shown here come from a human donor with Susac syndrome.

This CDR3 reads CATSREAGGESGNTIYF. DNA of the CDR3: TGTGCCACCAGCAGAGAGGCCGGAGGGGAGTCTGGAAACACCATATATTTT. The gene calls are TRBV15 and TRBJ1-3; a weak D match, TRBD1 (5 bases). Germline V gene lookup returns CDR1 LNHNV and CDR2 YYDKDF (reference sequence). The CDR3 has 17 residues. V was pared by 0 bases and J by 1 base, with 13 bases between.

V is TRBV20-1 and J is TRBJ1-1; TRBD1 matches at 8 bases. CDR1 is DFQATT, CDR2 SNEGSKA, per germline (reference sequence). The V gene end was trimmed by 3 bases and the J gene end by 4 bases; junction bases not matched to a gene: 7. The length of the CDR3 is 14 residues. DNA of the CDR3: TGCAGTGCTAGCCGACAGGGGTGGGGCACTGAAGCTTTCTTT. Protein: CSASRQGWGTEAFF.

The V call is TRBV24-1, the J call TRBJ1-6; 8 bases align to TRBD1. CDR3 length: 16 amino acids. With 4 bases clipped from V and 7 bases from J, the junction kept 8 bases outside the gene matches. Germline V gene sequence: CDR1 KGHDR, CDR2 SFDVKD. This CDR3 is CATSDSGQGGNSPLHF. The DNA for the CDR3 is TGTGCCACCAGTGACTCCGGACAGGGAGGGAATTCACCCCTCCACTTT.

The chain has TRBV28 and TRBJ2-7; D might be TRBD1 or TRBD2, each matching 5 bases. Germline V gene lookup returns CDR1 MDHEN and CDR2 SYDVKM. The CDR3 length is 13 residues. Trimming took 7 bases from V and 0 from J, leaving 10 bases between them. CDR3 sequence reads: CASTRDGSYEQYF. CDR3 coding DNA: TGTGCCAGCACCCGGGACGGCTCCTACGAGCAGTACTTC. Drawing the rest from reference TRBV28 and TRBJ2-7, the complete variable domain is DVKVTQSSRYLVKRTGEKVFLECVQDMDHENMFWYRQDPGLGLRLIYFSYDVKMKEKGDIPEGYSVSREKKERFSLILESASTNQTSMYLCASTRDGSYEQYFGPGTRLTVT.

The chain employs TRBV27 and TRBJ1-1; D gene unclear. The CDR3 sequence is 11 residues long. The germline gives CDR1 MNHEY, CDR2 SMNVEV (reference sequence). The V gene lost 4 bases and the J gene lost 4 bases, with 4 bases spanning the gap. Here the CDR3 DNA reads TGTGCCAGCAGTTCCAGCACTGAAGCTTTCTTT. It is translated as CASSSSTEAFF.

The V call is TRBV27, the J call TRBJ1-2; tentatively, D is TRBD1 (5 bases). CDR1 and CDR2 from the germline V gene are MNHEY and SMNVEV (reference sequence). Trimming removed 8 bases from V and 4 bases from J, with 14 bases in between. This CDR3 spans 13 amino acids. CDR3 bases: TGTGCCAGCGGGGCTGGACCGCCCTATGGCTACACCTTC. This gives the protein CASGAGPPYGYTF.

This rearrangement joins TRBV27 to TRBJ2-7; tentative D call: TRBD1 (5 bases). The CDR3 is 12 residues long. Trimming pared 6 bases from V and 2 bases from J, leaving 8 bases between. Germline CDR1 is MNHEY and CDR2 is SMNVEV (reference sequence). The CDR3 spells CASRAGTYEQYF. Written as DNA, the CDR3 is TGTGCCAGCAGGGCAGGGACCTACGAGCAGTACTTC.

The J gene is TRBJ1-6, the V gene TRBV21-1; the DNA was not used to check the table's D call, TRBD1. TRBV21-1 is noted as a pseudogene. There are 13 residues in the CDR3. This chain's CDR3 is CASPQGENSPLHF. CDR3 DNA sequence: TGTGCCAGTCCACAGGGAGAGAATTCACCCCTCCACTTT.

This rearrangement joins TRBV30 to TRBJ1-1; 9 bases map to TRBD1. Unmatched junction bases numbered 5, after V lost 1 base and J lost 5 bases. The CDR3 has 14 amino acids. The V gene's germline CDR1 is GTSNPN and CDR2 SVGIG (reference sequence). CDR3 DNA: TGTGCCTGGAGTGAGTGGGACAGGGAGACTGAAGCTTTCTTT. Protein product: CAWSEWDRETEAFF.

This sequence joins TRBV6-1 and TRBJ1-2, with 8 bases aligning to TRBD1. The length of the CDR3 is 15 residues. Germline V gene lookup returns CDR1 MNHNS and CDR2 SASEGT. V shed 7 bases and J 2 bases; nucleotides not matched to a gene: 9. The CDR3: CASIHLGQGNYGYTF. Here the CDR3 DNA reads TGTGCCAGCATTCACCTTGGACAGGGCAACTATGGCTACACCTTC.

The chain is built from TRBV27 and TRBJ2-1; TRBD1 agrees at 11 bases. This CDR3 spans 15 amino acids. The V gene end was trimmed by 0 bases and the J gene end by 9 bases; junction bases not matched to a gene: 4. In germline, CDR1 is MNHEY, CDR2 SMNVEV (reference sequence). For the CDR3, the DNA is TGTGCCAGCAGTTTATCGGGGACAGGGGGAGTTGAGCAGTTCTTC. Translation gives CASSLSGTGGVEQFF.

The CDR3 spells CASSFPGTYEQYF. The CDR3 DNA is TGTGCCAGCAGTTTTCCGGGGACCTACGAGCAGTACTTC. The V call is TRBV12-3 or TRBV12-4, the J call TRBJ2-7; D possibly corresponds to TRBD2 (5 bases). V dropped 3 bases and J dropped 2 bases, with 8 bases sitting between them. This CDR3 has 13 residues.

V is TRBV4-1 and J is TRBJ2-3; a weak D match, TRBD1 (6 bases). This CDR3 has 16 residues. CDR1 is MGHRA, CDR2 YSYEKL, per germline. Trimming stripped 1 base from V and 2 bases from J, with 13 bases between. The CDR3, as DNA: TGCGCCAGCAGCCAAGGTCCGACAGGAATCACAGATACGCAGTATTTT. It codes for CASSQGPTGITDTQYF.

CDR3 in amino acids: CASSLAGGEGRWGLNTQYF. The CDR3 bases are TGTGCCAGCAGCTTAGCGGGGGGAGAGGGTAGATGGGGTCTAAATACGCAGTATTTT. J is TRBJ2-3 and V is TRBV7-2, with a tentative D call TRBD2 (6 bases). The CDR3 covers 19 residues. Germline lookup yields CDR1 SGHTA and CDR2 FQGNSA. Trimming stripped 0 bases from V and 7 bases from J, with 26 bases between.

V gene TRBV18 combines with J gene TRBJ2-1; D is possibly TRBD1 (6 bases). The CDR3 extends over 14 amino acids. The ends were cut back, 6 bases at V and 5 bases at J, with 14 bases in the middle. Germline values: CDR1 KGHSH, CDR2 LQKENI. Written as DNA, the CDR3 is TGTGCCAGCTCCCCTGTGAGGGACAACAATGAGCAGTTCTTC. Protein: CASSPVRDNNEQFF.

This chain connects TRBV20-1 to TRBJ2-3; 10 positions match TRBD2. V was pared by 5 bases and J by 5 bases, with 13 bases of the junction left unmatched. The germline gives CDR1 DFQATT, CDR2 SNEGSKA (reference sequence). The CDR3 has 16 residues. The CDR3 region is CSAGLGLAGAVDTQYF. CDR3 nucleotide sequence: TGCAGTGCTGGGCTCGGGCTAGCGGGGGCTGTAGATACGCAGTATTTT.

The rearrangement uses TRBV5-1 and TRBJ2-5; 11 positions match TRBD1. The CDR3 covers 16 residues. V shed 3 bases and J 6 bases; nucleotides not matched to a gene: 10. Germline CDR1 SGHRS, CDR2 YFSETQ. CDR3 loop: CASSYSVGQGEKTQYF. The CDR3 DNA sequence: TGCGCCAGCAGCTACTCGGTGGGACAGGGGGAAAAGACCCAGTACTTC.

This clonotype was recorded once. This rearrangement joins TRBV27 to TRBJ2-7; D not resolved. Looked up from germline, CDR1 is MNHEY and CDR2 is SMNVEV (reference sequence). There are 15 residues in the CDR3. V lost 2 bases, J lost 1 base, and 12 bases lay in between. The CDR3 DNA reads TGTGCCAGCAGTTTAACTTGGTCCCCTTCCTACGAGCAGTACTTC. Residues: CASSLTWSPSYEQYF.

In DNA form, the CDR3 reads TGTGCCAGCAGCTTAAATACGGGTTTAGACGAGCAGTACTTC. The encoded protein is CASSLNTGLDEQYF. The chain carries TRBV7-9 and TRBJ2-7; no clear D. There are 14 residues in the CDR3. Trimming removed 2 bases at V and 5 bases at J, with 13 bases between. Germline assignment: CDR1 SEHNR and CDR2 FQNEAQ (reference sequence).

The chain couples TRBV4-3 to TRBJ2-1; D is uncertain. This CDR3 spans 15 amino acids. Germline CDR1 is LGHNA and CDR2 is YSLEER. Trimming cost V 3 bases and J 5 bases, with 14 bases left between them. In DNA form, the CDR3 reads TGCGCCAGCAGCCAGGCCCTGGGATCACACAATGAGCAGTTCTTC. It is translated as CASSQALGSHNEQFF.

This chain uses TRBV6-5 with TRBJ1-5; D call uncertain. Trimming took off 4 bases at V and 9 bases at J, with 13 bases between the two ends. CDR3 size: 13 residues. Per germline, CDR1 MNHEY and CDR2 SVGAGI. Here the CDR3 reads CASSSGPSRPQHF. CDR3 sequence (DNA): TGTGCCAGCAGTTCCGGACCTTCACGGCCCCAGCATTTT.

The chain employs TRBV6-6 and TRBJ2-3, with D tentatively TRBD1 (5 bases). Trimming stripped 6 bases from V and 0 bases from J, with 13 bases between. Germline-derived CDR1 and CDR2 are MNHNY and SVGAGI (reference sequence). The CDR3 loop spans 15 amino acids. Written as DNA, the CDR3 is TGTGCCAGCAGAACGGACACCCGGAGCACAGATACGCAGTATTTT. This encodes CASRTDTRSTDTQYF.